This T cell receptor (beta chain) was found in a study of blood T cell repertoires in COVID-19. Whole-study context: Sites in the United States, Italy and Spain provided acute and convalescent COVID-19 samples. From T cells, B-cell-depleted T cells, or PBMCs came the material, which was cDNA or gDNA.

Authors' analysis steps: Amplifying reference gene primers gave estimates of nucleated cell counts. Sequencing was performed with immunoSEQ multiplex PCR; in TCRdb, only in-frame clones are kept and a portion is missing. The DNA gave D and trimming, while V, J and clone size come from that table. This table holds 70,000 to 90,000 clones, approximately 74% found once. This CDR3 contains 16 residues. V lost 0 bases, J lost 0 bases, and 9 bases lay in between. Germline values: CDR1 SGHRS, CDR2 YFSETQ. This TCR was sampled from a human donor with acute or convalescent COVID-19. The donor label of this sample is uncertain. This chain links TRBV5-1 with TRBJ1-4; no definite D call. Material for sequencing was peripheral blood. The CDR3 bases are TGCGCCAGCAGCTTGGCTTCGCGGACAACTAATGAAAAACTGTTTTTT. Protein: CASSLASRTTNEKLFF.